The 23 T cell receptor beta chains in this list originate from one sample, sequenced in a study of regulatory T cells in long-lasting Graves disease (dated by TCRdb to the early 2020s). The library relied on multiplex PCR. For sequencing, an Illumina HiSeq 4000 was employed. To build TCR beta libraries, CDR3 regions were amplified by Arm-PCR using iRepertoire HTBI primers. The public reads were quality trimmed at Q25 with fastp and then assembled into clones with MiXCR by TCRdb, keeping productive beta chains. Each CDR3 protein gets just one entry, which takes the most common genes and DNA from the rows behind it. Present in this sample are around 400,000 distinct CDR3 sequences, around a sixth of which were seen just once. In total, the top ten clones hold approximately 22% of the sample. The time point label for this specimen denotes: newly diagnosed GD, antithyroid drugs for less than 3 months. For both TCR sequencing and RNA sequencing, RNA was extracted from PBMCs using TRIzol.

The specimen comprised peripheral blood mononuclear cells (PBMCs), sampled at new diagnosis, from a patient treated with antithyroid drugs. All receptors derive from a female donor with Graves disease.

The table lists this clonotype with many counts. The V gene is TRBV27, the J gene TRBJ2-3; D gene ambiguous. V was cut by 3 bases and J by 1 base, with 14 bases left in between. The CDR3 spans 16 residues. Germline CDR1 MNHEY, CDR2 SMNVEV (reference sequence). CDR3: CASSFSPPEGTDTQYF. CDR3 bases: TGTGCCAGCAGTTTTTCCCCCCCAGAAGGCACAGATACGCAGTATTTT.

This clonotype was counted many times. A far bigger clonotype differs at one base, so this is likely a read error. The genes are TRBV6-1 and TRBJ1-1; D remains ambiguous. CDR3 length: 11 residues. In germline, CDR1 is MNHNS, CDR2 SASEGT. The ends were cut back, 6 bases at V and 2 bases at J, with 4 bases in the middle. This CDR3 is CASRQNTEAFF. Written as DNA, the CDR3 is TGTGCCAGCAGGCAAAACACTGAAGCTTTCTTT.

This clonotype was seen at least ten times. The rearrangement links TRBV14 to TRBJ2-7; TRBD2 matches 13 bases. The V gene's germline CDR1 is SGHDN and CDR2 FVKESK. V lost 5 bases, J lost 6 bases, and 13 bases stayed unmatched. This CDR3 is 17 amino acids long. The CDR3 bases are TGTGCCAGCAGCTCGCAAAACGGACTAGCGGGAGATCGCGAGCAGTACTTC. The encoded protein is CASSSQNGLAGDREQYF.

The CDR3 reads CASSATGDFYYGYTF. The CDR3, as DNA: TGTGCCAGCAGCGCGACAGGGGACTTTTACTATGGCTACACCTTC. The V call is TRBV5-6, the J call TRBJ1-2; 8 bases map to TRBD1. The CDR3 is 15 residues long. Germline V gene data show CDR1 as SGHDT and CDR2 as YYEEEE. Trimming removed 4 bases from V and 3 bases from J; junction bases left unmatched: 8. Based on the CDR3 plus reference TRBV5-6 and TRBJ1-2, the full variable domain is DAGVTQSPTHLIKTRGQQVTLRCSPKSGHDTVSWYQQALGQGPQFIFQYYEEEERQRGNFPDRFSGHQFPNYSSELNVNALLLGDSALYLCASSATGDFYYGYTFGSGTRLTVV.

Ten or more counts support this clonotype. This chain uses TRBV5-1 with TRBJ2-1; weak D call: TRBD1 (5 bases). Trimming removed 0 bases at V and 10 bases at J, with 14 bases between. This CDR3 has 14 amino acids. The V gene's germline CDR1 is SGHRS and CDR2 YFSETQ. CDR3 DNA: TGCGCCAGCAGCTTGGTGGCAGGGAAGTACGAGCAGTTCTTC. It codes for CASSLVAGKYEQFF.

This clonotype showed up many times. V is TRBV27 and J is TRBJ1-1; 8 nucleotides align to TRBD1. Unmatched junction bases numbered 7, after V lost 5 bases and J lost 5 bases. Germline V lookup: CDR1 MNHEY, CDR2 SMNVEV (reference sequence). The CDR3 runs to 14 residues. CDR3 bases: TGTGCCAGCAGTCTCTCAGGGGGCCCAACTGAAGCTTTCTTT. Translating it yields CASSLSGGPTEAFF.

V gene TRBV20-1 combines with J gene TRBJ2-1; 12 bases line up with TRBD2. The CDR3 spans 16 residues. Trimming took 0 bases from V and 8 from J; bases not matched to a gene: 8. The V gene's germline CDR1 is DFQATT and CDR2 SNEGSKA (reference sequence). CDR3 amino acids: CSARDRLAGVIYEQFF. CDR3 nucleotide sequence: TGCAGTGCTAGAGACCGACTAGCGGGAGTAATATATGAGCAGTTCTTC.

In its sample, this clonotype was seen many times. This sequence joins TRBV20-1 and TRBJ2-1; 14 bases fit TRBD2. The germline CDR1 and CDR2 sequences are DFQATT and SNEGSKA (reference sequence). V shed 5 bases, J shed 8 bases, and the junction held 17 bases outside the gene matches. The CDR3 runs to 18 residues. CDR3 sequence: CSAPLTLGLAGGRDEQFF. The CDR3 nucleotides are TGCAGTGCTCCCCTAACTCTCGGACTAGCGGGAGGTAGGGATGAGCAGTTCTTC.

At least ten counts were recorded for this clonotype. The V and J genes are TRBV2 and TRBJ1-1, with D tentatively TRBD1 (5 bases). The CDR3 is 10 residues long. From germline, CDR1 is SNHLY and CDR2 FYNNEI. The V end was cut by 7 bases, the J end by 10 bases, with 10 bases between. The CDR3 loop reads CASIVGGAFF. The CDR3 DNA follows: TGTGCCAGCATAGTCGGGGGAGCTTTCTTT.

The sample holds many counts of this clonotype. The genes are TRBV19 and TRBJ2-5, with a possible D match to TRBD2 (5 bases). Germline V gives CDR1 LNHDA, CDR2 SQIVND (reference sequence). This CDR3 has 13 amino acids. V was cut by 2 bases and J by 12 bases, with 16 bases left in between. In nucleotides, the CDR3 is TGTGCCAGTAGTATAAGAGCCTCCGCGGAGGAGTACTTC. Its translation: CASSIRASAEEYF. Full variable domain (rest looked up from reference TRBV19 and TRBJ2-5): DGGITQSPKYLFRKEGQNVTLSCEQNLNHDAMYWYRQDPGQGLRLIYYSQIVNDFQKGDIAEGYSVSREKKESFPLTVTSAQKNPTAFYLCASSIRASAEEYFGPGTRLLVL.

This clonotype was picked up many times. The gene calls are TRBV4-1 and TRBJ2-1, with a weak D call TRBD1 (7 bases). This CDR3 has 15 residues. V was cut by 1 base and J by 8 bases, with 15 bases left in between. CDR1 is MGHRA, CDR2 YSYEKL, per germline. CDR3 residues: CASSQVRRGRDEQFF. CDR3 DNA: TGCGCCAGCAGCCAAGTAAGGAGGGGGCGCGATGAGCAGTTCTTC.

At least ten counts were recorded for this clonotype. The CDR3 protein is CATSDPLQGAGYNEQFF. The CDR3 DNA is TGTGCCACCAGTGATCCACTACAGGGGGCCGGGTACAATGAGCAGTTCTTC. The chain employs TRBV24-1 and TRBJ2-1; 9 positions match TRBD1. CDR3 size: 17 residues. J lost 4 bases, V lost 3 bases, and 9 bases had no gene match. CDR1 and CDR2 (germline): KGHDR, SFDVKD.

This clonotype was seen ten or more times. CDR3 sequence: CASSPGLAVFSYNEQFF. The CDR3 DNA sequence: TGTGCCAGCAGTCCGGGACTAGCGGTATTCTCCTACAATGAGCAGTTCTTC. V usage is TRBV28 and J usage is TRBJ2-1; TRBD2 aligns across 11 bases. The CDR3 length is 17 residues. The V and J ends lost 5 bases and 0 bases, in that order; junction bases with no gene match: 6. Germline V CDR1 and CDR2: MDHEN, SYDVKM.

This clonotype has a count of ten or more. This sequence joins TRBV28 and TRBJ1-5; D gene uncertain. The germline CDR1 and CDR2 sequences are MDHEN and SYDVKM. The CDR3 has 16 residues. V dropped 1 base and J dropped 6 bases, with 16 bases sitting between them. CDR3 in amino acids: CASSLSIVKSGQPQHF. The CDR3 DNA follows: TGTGCCAGCAGTTTATCTATCGTCAAGTCTGGTCAGCCCCAGCATTTT.

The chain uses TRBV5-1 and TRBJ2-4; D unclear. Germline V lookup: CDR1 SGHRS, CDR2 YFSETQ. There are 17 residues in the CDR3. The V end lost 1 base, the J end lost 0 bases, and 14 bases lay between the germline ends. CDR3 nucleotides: TGCGCCAGCAGCTTGTCTCCACCCAGACTAGCCAAAAACATTCAGTACTTC. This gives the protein CASSLSPPRLAKNIQYF.

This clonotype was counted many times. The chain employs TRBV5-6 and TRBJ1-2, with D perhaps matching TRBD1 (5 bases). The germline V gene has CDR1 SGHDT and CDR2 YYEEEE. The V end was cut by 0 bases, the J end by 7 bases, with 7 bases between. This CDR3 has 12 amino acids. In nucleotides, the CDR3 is TGTGCCAGCAGCTTGGTGGGACGTGGCTACACCTTC. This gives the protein CASSLVGRGYTF.

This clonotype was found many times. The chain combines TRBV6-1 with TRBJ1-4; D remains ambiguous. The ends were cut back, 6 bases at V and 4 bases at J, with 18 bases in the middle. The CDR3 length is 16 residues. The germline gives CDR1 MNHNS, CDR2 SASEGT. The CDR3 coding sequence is TGTGCCAGCAGCTCCAAGTGGCGGACCCGTAATGAAAAACTGTTTTTT. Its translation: CASSSKWRTRNEKLFF.

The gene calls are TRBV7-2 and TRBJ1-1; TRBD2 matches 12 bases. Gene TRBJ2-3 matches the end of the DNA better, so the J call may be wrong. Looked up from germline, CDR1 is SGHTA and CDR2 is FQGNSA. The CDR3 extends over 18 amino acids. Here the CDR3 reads CASSQTVGLAGYGDTQYF. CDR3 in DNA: TGTGCCAGCAGCCAGACCGTCGGACTAGCGGGATACGGGGATACGCAGTATTTT.

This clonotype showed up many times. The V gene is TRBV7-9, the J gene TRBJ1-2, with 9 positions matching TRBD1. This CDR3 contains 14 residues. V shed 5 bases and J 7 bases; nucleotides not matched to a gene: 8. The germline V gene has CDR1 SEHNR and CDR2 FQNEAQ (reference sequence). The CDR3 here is CASSLLGTGFGYTF. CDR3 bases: TGTGCCAGCAGCCTCCTGGGGACAGGGTTTGGCTACACCTTC.

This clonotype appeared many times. CDR3 DNA sequence: TGTGCCAGCAGCTTAGAGCGGACGAACACCGGGGAGCTGTTTTTT. Translated, it gives CASSLERTNTGELFF. This sequence joins TRBV7-2 and TRBJ2-2; perhaps TRBD2 as D (5 bases). Germline V gene lookup returns CDR1 SGHTA and CDR2 FQGNSA. V lost 1 base and J lost 0, with 6 bases in between. This CDR3 has 15 residues. The full variable domain, rest sourced from reference TRBV7-2 and TRBJ2-2, is GAGVSQSPSNKVTEKGKDVELRCDPISGHTALYWYRQSLGQGLEFLIYFQGNSAPDKSGLPSDRFSAERTGGSVSTLTIQRTQQEDSAVYLCASSLERTNTGELFFGEGSRLTVL.

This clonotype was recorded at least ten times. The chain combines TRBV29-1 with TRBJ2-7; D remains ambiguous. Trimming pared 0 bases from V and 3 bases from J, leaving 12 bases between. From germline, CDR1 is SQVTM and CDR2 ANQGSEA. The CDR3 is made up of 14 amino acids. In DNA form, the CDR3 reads TGCAGCGTTGAAGATCCGGGTGGGCTCTACGAGCAGTACTTC. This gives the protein CSVEDPGGLYEQYF.

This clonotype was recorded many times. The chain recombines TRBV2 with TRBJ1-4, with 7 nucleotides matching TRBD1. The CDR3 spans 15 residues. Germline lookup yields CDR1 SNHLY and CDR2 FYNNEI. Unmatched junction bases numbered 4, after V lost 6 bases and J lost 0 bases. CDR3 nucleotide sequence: TGTGCCAGCAGGCCCGGGACAGCAACTAATGAAAAACTGTTTTTT. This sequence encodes CASRPGTATNEKLFF.

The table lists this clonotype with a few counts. DNA of the CDR3: TGTGCCAGCAGCCCTGAGACAGGGGAAAATGAGCAGTTCTTC. It codes for CASSPETGENEQFF. V usage is TRBV9 and J usage is TRBJ2-1, with 8 nucleotides matching TRBD1. Germline V gene sequence: CDR1 SGDLS, CDR2 YYNGEE. The V gene end was trimmed by 4 bases and the J gene end by 7 bases; junction bases not matched to a gene: 7. The CDR3 consists of 14 residues.